This T cell receptor beta chain was found in a study of control samples from healthy donors and cancer patients. Assay used: immunoSEQ multiplex PCR; TCRdb lists only in-frame clones, some missing. This table holds approximately 150,000 clones, around 92% found once. CDR1 is MDHEN and CDR2 is SYDVKM in the germline V gene. The CDR3 has 17 residues. Trimming shortened V by 5 bases and J by 3 bases, and 22 bases separated the two germline ends. The source is a woman aged 40 to 55 in good health. Sequences were obtained from blood. The gene calls are TRBV28 and TRBJ1-1, with D possibly TRBD1 on 5 matching bases. CDR3 nucleotides: TGTGCCAGCAGTCCATCGGGTTGGGGGAAAGGGTACACTGAAGCTTTCTTT. Translation gives CASSPSGWGKGYTEAFF.